These 6 T cell receptor beta chains share one sample of origin, sequenced in a study of blood T cell repertoires in COVID-19. Sequencing was performed with immunoSEQ multiplex PCR; in TCRdb, only in-frame clones are kept and a portion is missing. The sample holds about 140,000 clones; around 84% are singletons and the top ten take approximately 10%. Sequenced sample: peripheral blood. The source is a man aged 60-69 years with active or convalescent COVID-19.

As DNA, the CDR3 is TGTGCCAGCAGCTTGGTGGCAGGGGAAAGGACTGAAGCTTTCTTT. This sequence encodes CASSLVAGERTEAFF. The V call is TRBV5-4, the J call TRBJ1-1, with TRBD1 as a possible D gene (6 bases). Between the trimmed V and J ends, which lost 0 bases and 5 bases, there was a span of 14 bases. The CDR3 consists of 15 residues. Per the germline V gene, CDR1 is SGHNT and CDR2 is YYREEE (reference sequence). The full variable domain, completed using reference TRBV5-4 and TRBJ1-1, is ETGVTQSPTHLIKTRGQQVTLRCSSQSGHNTVSWYQQALGQGPQFIFQYYREEENGRGNFPPRFSGLQFPNYSSELNVNALELDDSALYLCASSLVAGERTEAFFGQGTRLTVV.

There are a few counts of this clone. V is TRBV9 and J is TRBJ2-5; 8 positions match TRBD1. Germline CDR1 and CDR2: SGDLS and YYNGEE. V lost 4 bases and J lost 3; bases outside the gene matches: 8. This CDR3 has 15 residues. CDR3 protein: CASSPQGVREETQYF. CDR3 in DNA: TGTGCCAGCAGCCCACAGGGGGTGAGAGAAGAGACCCAGTACTTC.

The chain employs TRBV5-6 and TRBJ1-5, with TRBD1 as a possible D gene (5 bases). V was shortened by 1 base and J by 5 bases, with 10 bases between the two germline ends. The CDR3 runs to 14 residues. The germline V gene encodes CDR1 SGHDT and CDR2 YYEEEE. CDR3 sequence (DNA): TGTGCCAGCAGCTTGTCAGGGATCCATCAGCCCCAGCATTTT. This encodes CASSLSGIHQPQHF.

This chain uses TRBV6-2 or TRBV6-3 with TRBJ1-1; TRBD1 matches at 7 bases. The CDR3 is made up of 16 amino acids. CDR1 is MNHEY and CDR2 is SVGEGT in the germline V gene. The trim removed 6 bases at V and 6 bases at J, leaving 16 bases unmatched. CDR3 protein: CASSTPWGQTAAEAFF. CDR3 in DNA: TGTGCCAGCAGCACCCCTTGGGGACAGACAGCGGCTGAAGCTTTCTTT.

The rearrangement joins TRBV27 to TRBJ2-1; 8 bases match TRBD2. The CDR3 contains 15 residues. Germline CDR1 is MNHEY and CDR2 is SMNVEV (reference sequence). The junction had 6 bases not matched to a gene; V was cut back by 5 bases and J by 3 bases. CDR3 in DNA: TGTGCCAGCAGTGGGGCGGGACTAGTCTACAATGAGCAGTTCTTC. It codes for CASSGAGLVYNEQFF.

This rearrangement joins TRBV30 to TRBJ1-2; TRBD1 matches at 9 bases. CDR1 and CDR2 from the germline V gene are GTSNPN and SVGIG (reference sequence). The CDR3 runs 14 residues. V was pared by 0 bases and J by 7 bases, with 6 bases of the junction left unmatched. CDR3 sequence reads: CAWSVGTGNFGYTF. CDR3 in DNA: TGTGCCTGGAGTGTAGGGACAGGGAATTTTGGCTACACCTTC. Filled out from reference TRBV30 and TRBJ1-2, the complete variable domain reads SQTIHQWPATLVQPVGSPLSLECTVEGTSNPNLYWYRQAAGRGLQLLFYSVGIGQISSEVPQNLSASRPQDRQFILSSKKLLLSDSGFYLCAWSVGTGNFGYTFGSGTRLTVV.